This T cell receptor beta chain was sequenced for a study of shared clonotypes between healthy human individuals. About this clone itself: The antigen is unknown.

TCRdb's table, derived via immunoSEQ multiplex PCR, lists solely in-frame clones and lacks some. The sample consists of about 2.1 million clones, around 93% of them appearing once. Study-level results: In the sorted subsets, rarefaction showed sequencing was incomplete despite large depth.

It was CD45RO-negative cells, positively selected for CCR7, that made up naive CD8 cells, with terminally differentiated effector memory CD45RA+ cells excluded. The V gene's germline CDR1 is MNHEY and CDR2 SVGAGI. The V gene lost 10 bases and the J gene lost 1 base, with 13 bases spanning the gap. The CDR3 extends over 14 amino acids. This clonotype was sampled from a man younger than 35 in good health. Some clones in this sample may be carry-over from other donors' samples. Sequenced sample: naive CD8+ T cells from PBMCs. V usage is TRBV6-5 and J usage is TRBJ2-2; D possibly corresponds to TRBD2 (6 bases). CDR3 DNA sequence: TGTGCCACAAGCTGGGGGGAGAACACCGGGGAGCTGTTTTTT. It translates to CATSWGENTGELFF.